In its sample, the clone carrying this T cell receptor beta chain was seen a few times. The antigen is unknown. The data derive from a study of long-term antiretroviral therapy in people with HIV. General observations from the study: ART adherence, viral resistance and therapy changes were not recorded. Post-ART, diversity grew, though it stayed under transplant donor control levels.

Treated in the United States were all of the participants with HIV. V dropped 3 bases and J dropped 4 bases, with 7 bases sitting between them. The germline gives CDR1 LNHDA, CDR2 SQIVND (reference sequence). The CDR3 length is 13 residues. An immunoSEQ assay, version v3.0, was performed at survey level. Produced via immunoSEQ multiplex PCR; TCRdb's table is partial and in-frame only. The sample lists tens of thousands of clones, over 85% occurring once. The specimen comprised unsorted PBMCs, sampled 1.8 years after starting antiretroviral therapy. The chain links TRBV19 to TRBJ1-5; no clear D gene. The receptor's source is a woman aged 18-35 years with HIV. The CDR3 DNA reads TGTGCCAGTAGTATTGAAGGAAATCAGCCCCAGCATTTT. As protein: CASSIEGNQPQHF.